Given below is one TCR beta chain in context. Its target is unknown. The study recruited healthy Caucasian donors from Russia who were aged roughly 6 to 95. This entry is derived from a study of blood T cells in healthy people across ages. Across the whole study: Template switching retrieved approximately one barcoded beta molecule for each two T cells.

The study's findings and limits: A roughly linear fall in TCR beta diversity per million T cells was seen with increasing age.

Alongside a J-beta primer mix, a sample-barcoded 5' primer served in a second PCR lasting roughly 7 to 11 cycles. Each of the samples gave a minimum of 2.5 million paired-end reads that contained CDR3. One entry per CDR3 protein results from TCRdb running MiXCR on the 5' RACE reads. The sample holds approximately 810,000 distinct CDR3 sequences, about 28% seen once. The CDR3 sequence is 16 residues long. Germline V gene lookup returns CDR1 MNHEY and CDR2 SVGEGT. Trimming took off 0 bases at V and 11 bases at J, with 22 bases between the two ends. The clonotype comes from a woman older than 75 in good health. The chain uses TRBV6-2 or TRBV6-3 and TRBJ2-5; a possible D gene is TRBD1 (7 bases). The sample comprised blood. The chain's CDR3 is CASSYSNIQGRNEQYF. The CDR3 bases are TGTGCCAGCAGTTACTCGAATATACAGGGGAGGAATGAGCAGTACTTC.